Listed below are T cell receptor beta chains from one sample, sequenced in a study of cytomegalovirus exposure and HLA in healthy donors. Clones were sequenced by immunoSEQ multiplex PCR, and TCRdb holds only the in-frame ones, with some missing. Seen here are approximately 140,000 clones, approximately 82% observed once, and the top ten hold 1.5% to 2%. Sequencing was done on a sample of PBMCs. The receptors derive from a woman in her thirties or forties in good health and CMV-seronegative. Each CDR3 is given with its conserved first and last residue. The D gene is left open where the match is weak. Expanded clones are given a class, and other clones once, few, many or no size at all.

CDR3 protein: CASSFGLPALNEQFF; CDR3 DNA: TGTGCCAGCAGTTTCGGACTCCCGGCCCTCAATGAGCAGTTCTTC; J gene: TRBJ2-1; V gene: TRBV2; D gene: .; clone size: .
CDR3 protein: CASSIGQGGNQPQHF; CDR3 DNA: TGTGCCAGTAGTATAGGACAGGGGGGCAATCAGCCCCAGCATTTT; J gene: TRBJ1-5; V gene: TRBV19; D gene: TRBD1; clone size: .
CDR3 protein: CASRPAGGPTDTQYF; CDR3 DNA: TGTGCCAGCAGACCAGCGGGAGGGCCGACAGATACGCAGTATTTT; J gene: TRBJ2-3; V gene: TRBV9; D gene: TRBD2; clone size: .
CDR3 protein: CASGQGLMNTEAFF; CDR3 DNA: TGTGCCAGTGGACAGGGCCTAATGAACACTGAAGCTTTCTTT; J gene: TRBJ1-1; V gene: TRBV28; D gene: TRBD1; clone size: once
CDR3 protein: CASSQSHTAYEQYF; CDR3 DNA: TGCGCCAGCAGCCAATCTCATACGGCCTACGAGCAGTACTTC; J gene: TRBJ2-7; V gene: TRBV4-1; D gene: .; clone size: .
CDR3 protein: CASSLGTGGGPDTQYF; CDR3 DNA: TGTGCCAGCAGCTTGGGTACAGGGGGTGGCCCAGATACGCAGTATTTT; J gene: TRBJ2-3; V gene: TRBV5-5; D gene: TRBD1; clone size: once
CDR3 protein: CASKNSRDNEQFF; CDR3 DNA: TGTGCCAGTAAGAATTCGAGAGACAATGAGCAGTTCTTC; J gene: TRBJ2-1; V gene: TRBV19; D gene: .; clone size: .
CDR3 protein: CASSERVSGTGGFGYTF; CDR3 DNA: TGTGCCAGCAGTGAGAGAGTTTCCGGGACAGGCGGTTTTGGCTACACCTTC; J gene: TRBJ1-2; V gene: TRBV2; D gene: TRBD1; clone size: few
CDR3 protein: CASSGSGGRYNEQFF; CDR3 DNA: TGTGCCAGCAGTGGTAGCGGGGGTCGATACAATGAGCAGTTCTTC; J gene: TRBJ2-1; V gene: TRBV25-1; D gene: TRBD2; clone size: .
CDR3 protein: CASSRLGTGLYEQYF; CDR3 DNA: TGTGCCAGCAGTAGACTCGGGACAGGACTGTACGAGCAGTACTTC; J gene: TRBJ2-7; V gene: TRBV6-6; D gene: TRBD1; clone size: .
CDR3 protein: CASSVAEPYNEQFF; CDR3 DNA: TGCGCCAGCTCGGTAGCGGAACCCTACAATGAGCAGTTCTTC; J gene: TRBJ2-1; V gene: TRBV5-1; D gene: .; clone size: .
CDR3 protein: CSVEVRGLVAQGSYEQYF; CDR3 DNA: TGCAGCGTTGAGGTCCGGGGACTAGTGGCACAAGGCTCCTATGAGCAGTACTTC; J gene: TRBJ2-7; V gene: TRBV29-1; D gene: TRBD2; clone size: .
CDR3 protein: CASSPRLAGVNEQFF; CDR3 DNA: TGTGCCAGCAGCCCTAGACTAGCGGGGGTGAATGAGCAGTTCTTC; J gene: TRBJ2-1; V gene: TRBV9; D gene: TRBD2; clone size: once
CDR3 protein: CASSPPSGSSYNEQFF; CDR3 DNA: TGTGCCAGCAGCCCCCCTAGCGGGAGCTCCTACAATGAGCAGTTCTTC; J gene: TRBJ2-1; V gene: TRBV7-6; D gene: TRBD2; clone size: few
CDR3 protein: CASSSTGAGNTIYF; CDR3 DNA: TGTGCCAGCAGTTCAACAGGGGCTGGAAACACCATATATTTT; J gene: TRBJ1-3; V gene: TRBV28; D gene: TRBD1; clone size: .
CDR3 protein: CASRYPDTSEAFF; CDR3 DNA: TGTGCCAGCAGATATCCGGACACGTCTGAAGCTTTCTTT; J gene: TRBJ1-1; V gene: TRBV28; D gene: .; clone size: .
CDR3 protein: CASSEGPAIPEAFF; CDR3 DNA: TGTGCCAGCAGTGAGGGTCCCGCGATCCCTGAAGCTTTCTTT; J gene: TRBJ1-1; V gene: TRBV6-5; D gene: .; clone size: .
CDR3 protein: CASSYSNGARTGYTF; CDR3 DNA: TGTGCCAGCAGTTACTCGAATGGGGCCCGGACCGGCTACACCTTC; J gene: TRBJ1-2; V gene: TRBV6-5; D gene: .; clone size: .
CDR3 protein: CSAVGLAGVVGNIQYF; CDR3 DNA: TGCAGCGCTGTGGGACTAGCGGGAGTAGTGGGGAACATTCAGTACTTC; J gene: TRBJ2-4; V gene: TRBV29-1; D gene: TRBD2; clone size: .
CDR3 protein: CASSLRASGDTGELFF; CDR3 DNA: TGCGCCAGCAGCTTAAGGGCTAGCGGGGACACCGGGGAGCTGTTTTTT; J gene: TRBJ2-2; V gene: TRBV5-1; D gene: TRBD2; clone size: .
CDR3 protein: CASSLDIPYEQYF; CDR3 DNA: TGTGCCAGCAGCTTAGACATTCCCTACGAGCAGTACTTC; J gene: TRBJ2-7; V gene: TRBV5-5; D gene: .; clone size: .
CDR3 protein: CSSSFDFSWGLAGEFTQYF; CDR3 DNA: TGTTCCAGCAGCTTTGACTTTTCGTGGGGACTAGCGGGAGAGTTTACGCAGTATTTT; J gene: TRBJ2-3; V gene: TRBV7-9; D gene: TRBD2; clone size: .
CDR3 protein: CASSLGVTSGTADTQYF; CDR3 DNA: TGTGCCAGCAGCTTAGGGGTCACTAGCGGGACGGCAGATACGCAGTATTTT; J gene: TRBJ2-3; V gene: TRBV11-3; D gene: TRBD2; clone size: .
CDR3 protein: CASSPTPSYEQYF; CDR3 DNA: TGTGCCAGCAGTCCGACTCCCTCCTACGAGCAGTACTTC; J gene: TRBJ2-7; V gene: TRBV9; D gene: .; clone size: few
CDR3 protein: CASSQMFGEYEQYF; CDR3 DNA: TGTGCCAGCAGCCAAATGTTTGGGGAGTACGAGCAGTACTTC; J gene: TRBJ2-7; V gene: TRBV7-6; D gene: .; clone size: .
CDR3 protein: CASSLALLEAFF; CDR3 DNA: TGTGCCAGCAGCCTAGCGCTATTGGAAGCTTTCTTT; J gene: TRBJ1-1; V gene: TRBV28; D gene: .; clone size: .
CDR3 protein: CASRTGPEAFF; CDR3 DNA: TGTGCCAGCAGAACAGGCCCCGAAGCTTTCTTT; J gene: TRBJ1-1; V gene: TRBV7-6; D gene: .; clone size: .
CDR3 protein: CASSLSSEQYF; CDR3 DNA: TGTGCCAGCAGTTTATCGAGCGAGCAGTACTTC; J gene: TRBJ2-7; V gene: TRBV28; D gene: .; clone size: .
CDR3 protein: CASSLGQDDYSNQPQHF; CDR3 DNA: TGTGCCAGCAGCTTAGGGCAGGATGATTATAGCAATCAGCCCCAGCATTTT; J gene: TRBJ1-5; V gene: TRBV7-2; D gene: .; clone size: .
CDR3 protein: CASSLVGGNEQFF; CDR3 DNA: TGTGCCAGCAGCTTAGTGGGGGGAAATGAGCAGTTCTTC; J gene: TRBJ2-1; V gene: TRBV11-2; D gene: .; clone size: .
CDR3 protein: CASTILQGNTEAFF; CDR3 DNA: TGTGCCAGTACTATACTACAGGGAAACACTGAAGCTTTCTTT; J gene: TRBJ1-1; V gene: TRBV19; D gene: .; clone size: .
CDR3 protein: CASSQRLAGVYEQYF; CDR3 DNA: TGCGCCAGCAGCCAGAGACTAGCGGGAGTCTACGAGCAGTACTTC; J gene: TRBJ2-7; V gene: TRBV4-1; D gene: TRBD2; clone size: .
CDR3 protein: CSVVRSGANVLTF; CDR3 DNA: TGCAGCGTTGTGAGGTCTGGGGCCAACGTCCTGACTTTC; J gene: TRBJ2-6; V gene: TRBV29-1; D gene: .; clone size: .
CDR3 protein: CASSHRDSPYEQYF; CDR3 DNA: TGTGCCAGCAGCCACCGGGACAGTCCCTACGAGCAGTACTTC; J gene: TRBJ2-7; V gene: TRBV7-9; D gene: TRBD1; clone size: .
CDR3 protein: CASSPNRGPTYEQYF; CDR3 DNA: TGTGCCAGCAGCCCCAACAGGGGGCCAACCTACGAGCAGTACTTC; J gene: TRBJ2-7; V gene: TRBV7-8; D gene: TRBD1; clone size: .
CDR3 protein: CASSLVGLGQRSWSDTQYF; CDR3 DNA: TGCGCCAGCAGCTTGGTTGGTTTGGGACAAAGGTCGTGGTCGGATACGCAGTATTTT; J gene: TRBJ2-3; V gene: TRBV5-1; D gene: .; clone size: .
CDR3 protein: CASSIDAGSEYEQYF; CDR3 DNA: TGTGCCAGTAGTATTGACGCAGGGTCAGAGTACGAGCAGTACTTC; J gene: TRBJ2-7; V gene: TRBV19; D gene: .; clone size: .
CDR3 protein: CASSLRGLSSYEQYF; CDR3 DNA: TGTGCCAGCAGTCTAAGGGGGTTGAGCTCCTACGAGCAGTACTTC; J gene: TRBJ2-7; V gene: TRBV28; D gene: .; clone size: few